The 5 T cell receptor beta chains below all came from one sample that was sequenced in a study of control samples from healthy donors and cancer patients (dated by TCRdb to 2018 to 2020). Libraries were built with the immunoSEQ multiplex PCR assay. Sourced from immuneACCESS, this table was stored by TCRdb with only in-frame sequences that have V and J called. A share of the clones is absent; for the studies checked, an unresolved V gene accounts for under half, and the remainder has no known explanation. In this sample the table shows some 150,000 clones, 91% of which occur a single time. Jointly, the top ten make up less than 1.6% of the sample. The sequenced sample was blood. These receptors were taken from a woman under 40 in good health.

About this clone: The sample holds other DNA sequences that translate to the same CDR3. The chain is built from TRBV27 and TRBJ1-6; maybe TRBD1 (5 bases). Trimming cost V 6 bases and J 3 bases, with 6 bases left between them. Germline V gene data show CDR1 as MNHEY and CDR2 as SMNVEV (reference sequence). The CDR3 consists of 13 residues. The chain's CDR3 is CASSQGYNSPLHF. Here the CDR3 DNA reads TGTGCCAGCAGCCAGGGCTATAATTCACCCCTCCACTTT.

In regard to this clone: Other DNA sequences in this sample translate to the same CDR3. The chain recombines TRBV12-3 or TRBV12-4 with TRBJ1-2, with D possibly being TRBD1 (5 bases). V was cut by 3 bases and J by 8 bases, with 7 bases left in between. The CDR3 has 11 amino acids. DNA of the CDR3: TGTGCCAGCAGTTTCGGGGACGGCTACACCTTC. Its translation: CASSFGDGYTF.

J is TRBJ1-1 and V is TRBV5-8, with D tentatively TRBD1 (6 bases). The germline V and J ends were trimmed by 4 bases and 8 bases, with 15 bases remaining between them. The germline V gene encodes CDR1 SGHTS and CDR2 YDEGEE. The CDR3 is 13 residues long. CDR3 sequence: CASSPAETGEAFF. In DNA, the CDR3 is TGTGCCAGCAGCCCGGCAGAGACAGGCGAAGCTTTCTTT.

The chain joins TRBV5-5 to TRBJ2-1, with D possibly matching TRBD1 (7 bases). Germline-derived CDR1 and CDR2 are SGHKS and YYEKEE (reference sequence). The length of the CDR3 is 15 residues. V was clipped by 4 bases and J by 2 bases, with 13 bases between them. In nucleotides, the CDR3 is TGTGCCAGCAGCCTCGGAGGGACAGCCTACAATGAGCAGTTCTTC. The encoded protein is CASSLGGTAYNEQFF.

The chain employs TRBV6-5 and TRBJ2-2; 7 bases line up with TRBD1. Germline V CDR1 and CDR2: MNHEY, SVGAGI. The CDR3 has 14 amino acids. V was pared by 2 bases and J by 4 bases, with 1 base of the junction left unmatched. DNA of the CDR3: TGTGCCAGCAGTTACAGGGGGCTCACCGGGGAGCTGTTTTTT. Translated: CASSYRGLTGELFF.